This T cell receptor (beta chain) was obtained from a study of cytomegalovirus exposure and HLA in healthy donors. Germline V gene lookup returns CDR1 MDHEN and CDR2 SYDVKM. This CDR3 is built from 14 residues. V was clipped by 2 bases and J by 2 bases, with 10 bases between them. This clone occurred a few times. With 60 Vbeta and 13 Jbeta primers, the PCR was carried out. Libraries were prepared by immunoSEQ multiplex PCR; TCRdb keeps only in-frame clonotypes and omits some of them. The sample gives 150,000 to 160,000 clones, about 68% of which show up once; about 2.1% is in the top ten. V and J are TRBV28 and TRBJ2-7, with D perhaps TRBD1 (6 bases). Sequencing input: PBMCs. The origin of this receptor is a man aged 25 to 45 in good health and CMV-seronegative. The DNA of the CDR3 is TGTGCCAGCAGTTTAGCGGACAGTACCTACGAGCAGTACTTC. It encodes CASSLADSTYEQYF. Looking up the rest from reference TRBV28 and TRBJ2-7 gives the full variable domain: DVKVTQSSRYLVKRTGEKVFLECVQDMDHENMFWYRQDPGLGLRLIYFSYDVKMKEKGDIPEGYSVSREKKERFSLILESASTNQTSMYLCASSLADSTYEQYFGPGTRLTVT.